Below are 24 T cell receptor beta chains sequenced from a single sample in a study of blood T cells in healthy people across ages. A second 7 to 11 cycle PCR used barcoded and J-beta primers. TCRdb re-analysed the 5' RACE reads in MiXCR, keeping a single row per CDR3 protein. The sample has about 1.1 million distinct CDR3 sequences, roughly two fifths seen once; the top ten hold less than 15%. Sequences were obtained from blood. Source of these receptors: a man aged 18 to 30 in good health.

The chain employs TRBV6-1 and TRBJ1-2, with TRBD1 matching 9 bases. The CDR3 covers 12 residues. V lost 8 bases and J lost 8; bases outside the gene matches: 6. The V gene's germline CDR1 is MNHNS and CDR2 SASEGT. The CDR3 region is CASGGTGRGYTF. CDR3 DNA sequence: TGTGCCAGCGGCGGGACAGGGAGAGGCTACACCTTC.

This clonotype was seen at least ten times. This sequence joins TRBV4-1 and TRBJ1-5; 7 positions agree with TRBD1. J lost 5 bases, V lost 4 bases, and 8 bases had no gene match. Germline values: CDR1 MGHRA, CDR2 YSYEKL. The CDR3 contains 15 residues. As DNA, the CDR3 is TGCGCCAGCAGCCTAGGATACAGGGGTTATCAGCCCCAGCATTTT. Its protein is CASSLGYRGYQPQHF.

This clonotype came up a few times. The chain links TRBV12-3 or TRBV12-4 to TRBJ2-1; 8 nucleotides align to TRBD1. The CDR3 sequence is 14 residues long. With V trimmed by 5 bases and J by 8 bases, 8 bases remained unmatched. The CDR3 sequence: CASSPRDRRHEQFF. The CDR3 coding sequence is TGTGCCAGCAGTCCCCGGGACAGGCGACATGAGCAGTTCTTC.

The rearrangement uses TRBV20-1 and TRBJ2-4; D is uncertain. The J call is doubtful: the DNA matches TRBJ2-7 better. From germline, CDR1 is DFQATT and CDR2 SNEGSKA (reference sequence). This CDR3 is built from 16 residues. In nucleotides, the CDR3 is TGCAGTGCTAGTCTGCCGTTCCGGTTAGGCTCCTACGAGCAGTACTTC. It yields the protein CSASLPFRLGSYEQYF.

This clonotype was seen just once. The gene calls are TRBV7-8 and TRBJ2-7, with TRBD1 matching over 7 bases. This CDR3 region has 14 residues. CDR1 is SGHVS, CDR2 FQNEAQ, per germline. The trim removed 5 bases at V and 2 bases at J, leaving 6 bases unmatched. This CDR3 reads CASSAQTGTYEQYF. CDR3 sequence (DNA): TGTGCCAGCAGCGCCCAGACAGGGACCTACGAGCAGTACTTC.

This chain links TRBV12-3 or TRBV12-4 with TRBJ1-2; D is unclear. Deletions cut 3 bases from V and 3 bases from J, with 14 bases between. The CDR3 loop spans 15 amino acids. The CDR3 here is CASSFSGENHYGYTF. CDR3 sequence (DNA): TGTGCCAGCAGTTTCTCAGGAGAGAATCACTATGGCTACACCTTC.

This clonotype occurred a few times. Germline is not matched at one junction end, which may reflect a read error. This chain joins TRBV7-7 and TRBJ1-2; D possibly corresponds to TRBD1 (5 bases). The CDR3 contains 12 residues. Looked up from germline, CDR1 is SSHAT and CDR2 is FNYEAQ (reference sequence). This chain's CDR3 is CASSPARVGYTF. Written as DNA, the CDR3 is TGTGCTAGCAGCCCTGCCAGGGTTGGCTACACCTTC.

The chain links TRBV27 to TRBJ1-4; no clear D gene. Trimming took off 5 bases at V and 5 bases at J, with 15 bases between the two ends. Germline V gene lookup returns CDR1 MNHEY and CDR2 SMNVEV (reference sequence). There are 15 residues in the CDR3. The CDR3 spells CASSPQWGMNEKLFF. CDR3 bases: TGTGCCAGCAGTCCCCAGTGGGGAATGAATGAAAAACTGTTTTTT.

About this clonotype: Germline and junction disagree at one end, which may indicate a read error. This rearrangement joins TRBV7-9 to TRBJ2-7; perhaps TRBD2 as D (6 bases). Germline lookup yields CDR1 SEHNR and CDR2 FQNEAQ (reference sequence). The CDR3 sequence is 14 residues long. CDR3 DNA sequence: TGTACCAGCAGCTCCGGGACTTATTCGGATGAGCAGTACTTC. Encoded protein: CTSSSGTYSDEQYF.

The V gene is TRBV12-3 or TRBV12-4, the J gene TRBJ2-5; D is uncertain. The V end was cut by 6 bases, the J end by 11 bases, with 22 bases between. CDR3 length: 14 amino acids. CDR3 in DNA: TGTGCCAGCAGAGCCCTGGGAAACTACAATGAGCAGTACTTC. Its protein product is CASRALGNYNEQYF.

This rearrangement joins TRBV5-1 to TRBJ2-3; D is perhaps TRBD1 (6 bases). V gave up 4 bases and J gave up 1 base, with 13 bases separating them. The germline CDR1 and CDR2 sequences are SGHRS and YFSETQ. The CDR3 is 15 residues long. The CDR3 DNA reads TGCGCCAGCAGCATACCGACAGGACGCACAGATACGCAGTATTTT. Translating gives CASSIPTGRTDTQYF.

The chain employs TRBV27 and TRBJ2-4; TRBD2 matches at 12 bases. The better agreement between TRBJ2-7 and the DNA end casts doubt on the J call. The CDR3 contains 16 residues. The germline gives CDR1 MNHEY, CDR2 SMNVEV (reference sequence). CDR3 nucleotide sequence: TGTGCCAGCAGTCCTATCCGGACTAGCGGGACCTACGAGCAGTACTTC. Encoded protein: CASSPIRTSGTYEQYF.

The chain couples TRBV12-3 or TRBV12-4 to TRBJ1-2; 9 nucleotides agree with TRBD1. This CDR3 has 15 residues. Trimming took 6 bases from V and 6 from J; bases not matched to a gene: 11. The CDR3 loop is CASSQVVGQGNGYTF. CDR3 nucleotide sequence: TGTGCCAGCAGCCAGGTTGTCGGACAGGGGAATGGCTACACCTTC.

The chain joins TRBV14 to TRBJ2-7; perhaps TRBD2 as D (5 bases). The better agreement between TRBJ2-5 and the DNA end casts doubt on the J call. Germline CDR1 reads SGHDN; CDR2 reads FVKESK. The CDR3 covers 15 residues. CDR3 loop: CASSQDSRSGKTQYF. In DNA, the CDR3 is TGTGCCAGCAGCCAAGATTCCCGGTCCGGGAAGACCCAGTACTTC.

This clonotype was counted only a few times. The chain links TRBV5-8 to TRBJ1-6, with 8 bases identical to TRBD1. This CDR3 is built from 15 residues. The V segment lost 5 bases and the J segment 9 bases; nucleotides outside the gene matches: 10. Germline V gene data show CDR1 as SGHTS and CDR2 as YDEGEE. As DNA, the CDR3 is TGTGCCAGCAGTTACGGACAGGGAGGATTTTCACCCCTCCACTTT. Its translation: CASSYGQGGFSPLHF.

A note on this clonotype: One base away lies a much larger clone, so this may be a sequencing read error. This chain links TRBV20-1 with TRBJ2-3; D not certain. Germline V lookup: CDR1 DFQATT, CDR2 SNEGSKA (reference sequence). There are 13 residues in the CDR3. The CDR3 coding sequence is TGCGGTGCGCTGGAGCCGGATGGAGATACGCAGTATTTT. Protein sequence: CGALEPDGDTQYF.

V gene TRBV12-3 or TRBV12-4 combines with J gene TRBJ2-7, with TRBD2 matching over 15 bases. This CDR3 has 15 amino acids. Losses at the gene ends were 7 bases for V and 7 bases for J; bases not matched to a gene: 8. This CDR3 reads CASTGLAGGPNEQYF. The CDR3 bases are TGTGCCAGCACCGGACTAGCGGGGGGGCCCAATGAGCAGTACTTC.

Of note for this clonotype: This clone may be a read error of a much larger clone one base away. The CDR3 spells CASSLFSEQGFLLTSDTQYF. CDR3 bases: TGTGCCAGCAGCTTATTTTCCGAGCAGGGTTTTCTTCTTACGTCGGATACGCAGTATTTT. J is TRBJ2-3 and V is TRBV7-2, with D maybe TRBD1 (5 bases). The germline CDR1 and CDR2 sequences are SGHTA and FQGNSA. V was pared by 2 bases and J by 6 bases, with 30 bases between. The CDR3 covers 20 residues.

This clonotype was counted between two and nine times. The chain recombines TRBV7-9 with TRBJ2-1; TRBD1 or TRBD2 may be the D gene (5 bases each). The CDR3 spans 12 residues. V was cut by 4 bases and J by 6 bases, with 7 bases left in between. Germline CDR1 is SEHNR and CDR2 is FQNEAQ (reference sequence). The CDR3 spells CASSYGTNEQFF. Here the CDR3 DNA reads TGTGCCAGCAGCTACGGGACCAATGAGCAGTTCTTC. Based on the CDR3 plus reference TRBV7-9 and TRBJ2-1, the full variable domain is DTGVSQNPRHKITKRGQNVTFRCDPISEHNRLYWYRQTLGQGPEFLTYFQNEAQLEKSRLLSDRFSAERPKGSFSTLEIQRTEQGDSAMYLCASSYGTNEQFFGPGTRLTVL.

The chain joins TRBV13 to TRBJ2-5; D uncertain. Trimming removed 4 bases at V and 2 bases at J, with 23 bases between. Germline V gives CDR1 PRHDT, CDR2 FYEKMQ (reference sequence). The CDR3 sequence is 18 residues long. CDR3 coding DNA: TGTGCCAGCAGCTGGGGTGATCCTTCGGTCACGGTACAAGAGACCCAGTACTTC. It codes for CASSWGDPSVTVQETQYF.

This clonotype was picked up many times. The chain is built from TRBV29-1 and TRBJ2-3; D is uncertain. Between the trimmed V and J ends, which lost 1 base and 1 base, there was a span of 3 bases. The CDR3 is 12 amino acids. Germline V gene lookup returns CDR1 SQVTM and CDR2 ANQGSEA. Written as DNA, the CDR3 is TGCAGCGTTGAAGTGGGCACAGATACGCAGTATTTT. Its protein is CSVEVGTDTQYF.

This clonotype appeared a single time. The rearrangement links TRBV12-3 or TRBV12-4 to TRBJ2-3, with TRBD2 as a possible D gene (5 bases). The CDR3 spans 14 residues. V was cut by 3 bases and J by 1 base, with 8 bases left in between. Here the CDR3 reads CASSFGERTDTQYF. The CDR3 DNA reads as TGTGCCAGCAGTTTCGGGGAGCGCACAGATACGCAGTATTTT.

This clonotype has a handful of counts. The chain links TRBV7-8 to TRBJ2-4, with 9 bases that match TRBD1. Germline V lookup: CDR1 SGHVS, CDR2 FQNEAQ. The V segment lost 1 base and the J segment 6 bases; nucleotides outside the gene matches: 4. The CDR3 contains 15 residues. Here the CDR3 reads CASSLGGTGLNIQYF. The CDR3 DNA reads as TGTGCCAGCAGCTTAGGGGGGACAGGGCTAAACATTCAGTACTTC.

This clonotype was counted only a few times. The rearrangement uses TRBV12-3 or TRBV12-4 and TRBJ2-7; D ambiguous. This CDR3 is 15 amino acids long. The V and J ends lost 1 base and 0 bases respectively, with 10 bases between them. The CDR3 DNA follows: TGTGCCAGCAGTTTAGATATAGGCAACTCCTACGAGCAGTACTTC. Translated: CASSLDIGNSYEQYF.